The 8 T cell receptor beta chains presented below share a single source sample, sequenced in a study of control samples from healthy donors and cancer patients. The method was immunoSEQ multiplex PCR; TCRdb's version includes in-frame clones alone and lacks a portion of them. The sample includes about 140,000 clones, roughly 90% of them seen just once. Sample: blood. The source of these receptors is a man aged 30-40 years in good health.

The chain is built from TRBV24-1 and TRBJ2-1; a possible D gene is TRBD2 (6 bases). CDR3 length: 16 residues. Germline-derived CDR1 and CDR2 are KGHDR and SFDVKD. The V and J ends lost 0 bases and 5 bases respectively, with 13 bases between them. The CDR3 region is CATSDLEGGLNNEQFF. For the CDR3, the DNA is TGTGCCACCAGTGATTTGGAGGGAGGCCTTAACAATGAGCAGTTCTTC.

The chain uses TRBV27 and TRBJ2-2; D gene uncertain. The CDR3 runs 14 residues. Between the trimmed V and J ends, which lost 2 bases and 2 bases, there was a span of 6 bases. Looked up from germline, CDR1 is MNHEY and CDR2 is SMNVEV (reference sequence). This CDR3 reads CASSLATNTGELFF. The CDR3, as DNA: TGTGCCAGCAGTTTAGCGACCAACACCGGGGAGCTGTTTTTT.

With regard to this clone: A read error may account for a junction end that differs from germline. This chain joins TRBV7-7 and TRBJ2-1; 12 nucleotides match TRBD1. Looked up from germline, CDR1 is SSHAT and CDR2 is FNYEAQ (reference sequence). The CDR3 loop spans 15 amino acids. This CDR3 is CASSLGTGGFNEQFF. The CDR3 coding sequence is TGTGCTAGCAGCTTAGGGACAGGGGGCTTCAATGAGCAGTTCTTC.

The V call is TRBV19, the J call TRBJ1-5; 10 bases are a match to TRBD1. The V gene's germline CDR1 is LNHDA and CDR2 SQIVND (reference sequence). This CDR3 is 14 amino acids long. V shed 10 bases and J 6 bases; nucleotides not matched to a gene: 9. Here the CDR3 DNA reads TGTGCCACAAGTGACAGGGGGCGAGGTCAGCCCCAGCATTTT. Encoded protein: CATSDRGRGQPQHF. Combining the CDR3 with reference TRBV19 and TRBJ1-5 gives the whole variable domain DGGITQSPKYLFRKEGQNVTLSCEQNLNHDAMYWYRQDPGQGLRLIYYSQIVNDFQKGDIAEGYSVSREKKESFPLTVTSAQKNPTAFYLCATSDRGRGQPQHFGDGTRLSIL.

The V gene is TRBV5-1, the J gene TRBJ2-2; D tentatively fits TRBD1 or TRBD2 (5 bases each). This CDR3 region has 14 residues. The V end lost 5 bases, the J end lost 7 bases, and 15 bases lay between the germline ends. Germline-derived CDR1 and CDR2 are SGHRS and YFSETQ. This CDR3 is CASRINLRGGELFF. The CDR3, as DNA: TGCGCCAGCAGGATTAACCTGAGGGGCGGGGAGCTGTTTTTT.

This chain uses TRBV7-2 with TRBJ2-1; 11 positions match TRBD2. This CDR3 comprises 15 residues. The trim removed 5 bases at V and 3 bases at J, leaving 3 bases unmatched. The germline V gene encodes CDR1 SGHTA and CDR2 FQGNSA. The DNA for the CDR3 is TGTGCCAGCAGCCCACTAGCGGGAGTCTACAATGAGCAGTTCTTC. Amino acid sequence: CASSPLAGVYNEQFF. Looking up the rest from reference TRBV7-2 and TRBJ2-1 gives the full variable domain: GAGVSQSPSNKVTEKGKDVELRCDPISGHTALYWYRQSLGQGLEFLIYFQGNSAPDKSGLPSDRFSAERTGGSVSTLTIQRTQQEDSAVYLCASSPLAGVYNEQFFGPGTRLTVL.

The chain recombines TRBV2 with TRBJ2-1, with TRBD1 identical over 11 bases. Germline-derived CDR1 and CDR2 are SNHLY and FYNNEI. The CDR3 sequence is 15 residues long. The junction had 8 bases not matched to a gene; V was cut back by 4 bases and J by 9 bases. The CDR3 is CASSVRDRGEPEQFF. The CDR3 bases are TGTGCCAGCAGTGTACGGGACAGGGGGGAGCCTGAGCAGTTCTTC.

With respect to this clone: A much more abundant neighbour one base away suggests this may be a read error. V and J are TRBV7-9 and TRBJ2-7; TRBD2 matches 11 bases. CDR1 SEHNR and CDR2 FQNEAQ come from the germline V gene (reference sequence). The CDR3 has 14 residues. This CDR3 is CASSIAGGPYEQYF. CDR3 nucleotides: TGTGCCAGCAGCATAGCGGGAGGGCCCTACGAGCAGTACTTC.